This T cell receptor beta chain emerged from a study of identifying expanded T cells in peripheral blood. No infections or other immune events were documented during collection. Whole-study results and caveats: Clone count variance between approximately 2-week samples rose with total template count. About 1.2 clones differed between technical replicates, versus about 16 and 19 over time.

A remark on this clone: Its antigen is unidentified.

This CDR3 has 14 residues. The V segment lost 4 bases and the J segment 4 bases; nucleotides outside the gene matches: 6. CDR1 is MNHEY and CDR2 is SVGAGI in the germline V gene. TCRdb's table, derived via immunoSEQ multiplex PCR, lists solely in-frame clones and lacks some. The data show tens of thousands of clones, more than 75% seen once. The TCR comes from a person aged 18 to 75 in good health. This chain links TRBV6-5 with TRBJ2-7; 8 bases line up with TRBD2. Material for sequencing was blood. The chain's CDR3 is CASSSAGGGYEQYF. CDR3 bases: TGTGCCAGCAGTTCCGCGGGGGGCGGATACGAGCAGTACTTC.